This TCR beta chain emerged from a study of cytomegalovirus exposure and HLA in healthy donors. The CDR3 covers 18 residues. Trimming took off 4 bases at V and 4 bases at J, with 23 bases between the two ends. The germline gives CDR1 SEHNR, CDR2 FQNEAQ (reference sequence). The PCR was carried out with 60 Vbeta primers and 13 Jbeta primers. Produced via immunoSEQ multiplex PCR; TCRdb's table is partial and in-frame only. This sample yields tens of thousands of clones, of which about 50% are seen a single time; about an eighth belongs to the top ten. Material: PBMCs. The chain recombines TRBV7-9 with TRBJ2-1, with D perhaps matching TRBD2 (5 bases). The origin of this receptor is a human donor in good health. CDR3 loop: CASSSTVEGRGSYNEQFF. The CDR3 nucleotides read TGTGCCAGCAGCTCAACGGTCGAGGGTCGGGGATCATACAATGAGCAGTTCTTC.